This paragraph covers one TCR beta chain sequence. The sample comes from a study of control samples from healthy donors and cancer patients. The CDR3 contains 13 residues. The V end lost 0 bases, the J end lost 6 bases, and 5 bases lay between the germline ends. From germline, CDR1 is MNHNY and CDR2 SVGAGI (reference sequence). Clones were read by immunoSEQ multiplex PCR, and TCRdb kept only the in-frame ones, dropping some. The repertoire holds over 10,000 clones, with 90% to 95% as singletons. The specimen was PBMCs. This receptor was identified in a man older than 75 with lung cancer. V and J are TRBV6-6 and TRBJ2-2; weak D call: TRBD2 (5 bases). CDR3 bases: TGTGCCAGCAGTTACTCGCGGGCCGGGGAGCTGTTTTTT. Translating it yields CASSYSRAGELFF.